The rows below give T cell receptor beta chains drawn from one sample of a study of beta chain features in type 1 diabetes. Profiled with immunoSEQ multiplex PCR; TCRdb holds only in-frame clones, not every one. The sample records a few hundred thousand clones, 15% to 20% being singletons. The specimen sequenced was naive CD4+ T cells from blood. All receptors come from a man aged 30 to 39 with type 1 diabetes. Each CDR3 is given with its conserved first and last residue. A D gene is named only where the DNA matches it firmly. Only some rows state a clone size, as once, few, many or a class for expanded clones.

J gene | V gene | D gene | clone size | CDR3 protein | CDR3 DNA
TRBJ2-3 | TRBV4-3 | NA | NA | CASSHGQKWDTQYF | TGCGCCAGCAGCCACGGACAGAAATGGGATACGCAGTATTTT
TRBJ2-3 | TRBV19 | TRBD2 | NA | CASTRTSGYTDTQYF | TGTGCCAGTACACGCACTAGCGGGTACACAGATACGCAGTATTTT
TRBJ2-3 | TRBV9 | NA | NA | CASSVGTARDTQYF | TGTGCCAGCAGCGTGGGGACCGCCAGAGATACGCAGTATTTT
TRBJ1-2 | TRBV6-5 | TRBD1 | NA | CASSYRTGNYGYTF | TGTGCCAGCAGTTACCGGACAGGGAACTATGGCTACACCTTC
TRBJ2-5 | TRBV27 | NA | NA | CASSLRGGGETQYF | TGTGCCAGCAGTTTACGGGGTGGAGGGGAGACCCAGTACTTC
TRBJ2-7 | TRBV21-1 | NA | NA | CASSKARGFYEQYF | TGTGCCAGCAGCAAAGCGCGGGGATTTTACGAGCAGTACTTC
TRBJ2-7 | TRBV6-5 | NA | NA | CASSYQGATWYF | TGTGCCAGCAGTTACCAGGGTGCGACGTGGTACTTC
TRBJ2-3 | TRBV2 | TRBD2 | NA | CASTRGAGDPLDTQYF | TGTGCCAGCACCCGGGGAGCGGGAGACCCCCTGGATACGCAGTATTTT
TRBJ2-4 | TRBV4-2 | NA | few | CASSQADPFDIQYF | TGTGCCAGCAGCCAAGCTGATCCCTTCGACATTCAGTACTTC
TRBJ2-1 | TRBV4-3 | TRBD1 | NA | CASSRSSGTAYNEQFF | TGCGCCAGCAGCCGTTCATCCGGGACAGCGTACAATGAGCAGTTCTTC
TRBJ1-4 | TRBV13 | TRBD1 | few | CASSFGQGAEKLFF | TGTGCCAGCAGCTTCGGACAGGGGGCTGAAAAACTGTTTTTT
TRBJ2-3 | TRBV28 | NA | few | CASSSPLVGGDTQYF | TGTGCCAGCAGTTCCCCCCTGGTGGGGGGAGATACGCAGTATTTT
TRBJ2-5 | TRBV5-1 | NA | NA | CASSLGLGETQYF | TGCGCCAGCAGCTTGGGACTGGGGGAGACCCAGTACTTC